Each of the 28 T cell receptor beta chains below was sequenced from the same sample in a study of CD8+CD57+ T cells in acquired aplastic anemia (dated by TCRdb to 2016 to 2019). Sequenced using an Illumina HiSeq 2000. Genomic DNA was used as template for profiling of TCR beta VDJ combinations and CDR3 sequences. TCRdb ran its own pipeline on the public reads, namely fastp trimming at Q25 and MiXCR clone calling, and kept in-frame beta chains. Entries are consolidated by CDR3 protein sequence, retaining the most common genes and DNA. The sample contains about 160,000 distinct CDR3 sequences, 40% to 50% of them found a single time. The ten largest clones capture about 30% of the sample. Expansion of CD8+CD57+ cells had been shown by flow cytometry in the patients chosen for sequencing. Sequencing was done on a sample of sorted CD4+, CD8+, or CD8+CD57+ T cells (not recorded which) from PBMCs. These receptors originate from a human donor with aplastic anemia.

About this clonotype: Just one base apart from a much larger clone, this may be a read error. The chain combines TRBV20-1 with TRBJ2-7, with 12 positions matching TRBD2. In germline, CDR1 is DFQATT, CDR2 SNEGSKA (reference sequence). The CDR3 contains 19 residues. The CDR3 loop is CSASSKLPGLAGPSYGQYF. The CDR3 DNA reads as TGCAGTGCTAGCAGCAAACTTCCGGGACTAGCGGGTCCCTCCTACGGGCAGTACTTC.

This clonotype appeared a few times. The chain recombines TRBV10-3 with TRBJ2-1, with TRBD2 identical over 14 bases. The junction had 4 bases not matched to a gene; V was cut back by 0 bases and J by 9 bases. CDR1 is ENHRY, CDR2 SYGVKD, per germline. The CDR3 length is 16 residues. CDR3 sequence: CAISESQGLAGVEQFF. For the CDR3, the DNA is TGTGCCATCAGTGAGTCTCAGGGACTAGCGGGAGTTGAGCAGTTCTTC.

Ten or more counts support this clonotype. The chain has TRBV29-1 and TRBJ2-2, with 10 bases that match TRBD1. The CDR3 runs to 14 residues. CDR1 SQVTM and CDR2 ANQGSEA come from the germline V gene. V lost 8 bases to trimming and J lost 5 bases; unmatched junction nucleotides: 8. The CDR3 DNA reads TGCAGCTCCCCGGGACAGGGGTCTACCGGGGAGCTGTTTTTT. It encodes CSSPGQGSTGELFF.

V is TRBV15 and J is TRBJ1-1; D is unclear. The CDR3 length is 13 residues. The V and J ends lost 5 bases and 4 bases respectively, with 11 bases between them. Germline lookup yields CDR1 LNHNV and CDR2 YYDKDF (reference sequence). The CDR3 sequence: CATSEGRSTEAFF. DNA for the CDR3: TGTGCCACCAGCGAAGGCAGGTCCACTGAAGCTTTCTTT.

This clonotype was recorded many times. The chain employs TRBV7-2 and TRBJ2-7, with 9 bases identical to TRBD1. Germline V lookup: CDR1 SGHTA, CDR2 FQGNSA. The V and J ends lost 5 bases and 2 bases, in that order; junction bases with no gene match: 10. CDR3 length: 16 amino acids. CDR3 nucleotides: TGTGCCAGCAGCCGCCTCGGGACAGGGTATCCCTACGAGCAGTACTTC. It translates to CASSRLGTGYPYEQYF.

There are many counts of this clonotype. V and J are TRBV25-1 and TRBJ1-6; D is unclear. The CDR3 has 12 amino acids. Trimming removed 2 bases from V and 7 bases from J, with 3 bases in between. Germline assignment: CDR1 MGHDK and CDR2 SYGVNS. The CDR3 sequence: CASSEKNSPLHF. CDR3 bases: TGTGCCAGCAGTGAAAAAAATTCACCCCTCCACTTT.

This clonotype appeared many times. The V gene is TRBV5-4, the J gene TRBJ1-1; possible D gene TRBD1, 5 bases. The CDR3 totals 14 residues. Germline values: CDR1 SGHNT, CDR2 YYREEE (reference sequence). Trimming removed 3 bases from V and 5 bases from J, with 14 bases in between. In DNA, the CDR3 is TGTGCCAGCAGCTGGGACCTTGGGTTGACTGAAGCTTTCTTT. It codes for CASSWDLGLTEAFF.

This clonotype came up many times. This chain connects TRBV20-1 to TRBJ2-7, with 11 bases lining up with TRBD2. CDR1 DFQATT and CDR2 SNEGSKA come from the germline V gene (reference sequence). The CDR3 has 15 amino acids. The V segment lost 5 bases and the J segment 6 bases; nucleotides outside the gene matches: 12. CDR3 nucleotide sequence: TGCAGTGCTCACGGGGTAGCGGGAGGGCGGGTCGAGCAGTACTTC. Translating it yields CSAHGVAGGRVEQYF.

The rearrangement joins TRBV6-1 to TRBJ1-3; D not resolved. Germline loops: CDR1 MNHNS, CDR2 SASEGT. The CDR3 has 17 amino acids. V shed 1 base and J shed 3 bases, with 16 bases lying between them. The CDR3 DNA follows: TGTGCCAGCAGTGAAGGTAGACGGAATGAGATTGGAAACACCATATATTTT. Residues: CASSEGRRNEIGNTIYF.

The DNA of the CDR3 is TGTGCCAGCTCACCGGCAGCTACCTACGAGCAGTACTTC. Translation gives CASSPAATYEQYF. The J gene is TRBJ2-7, the V gene TRBV18, with D unclear. Germline loops: CDR1 KGHSH, CDR2 LQKENI. Trimming cost V 3 bases and J 2 bases, with 8 bases left between them. This CDR3 is 13 amino acids long.

The V call is TRBV11-2, the J call TRBJ2-5; no clear D gene. Per the germline V gene, CDR1 is SGHAT and CDR2 is FQNNGV. CDR3 length: 15 residues. V lost 5 bases and J 5 bases, leaving 18 bases between the germline ends. The CDR3 sequence is CASSPIGHSWETQYF. The DNA of the CDR3 is TGTGCCAGCAGCCCTATCGGTCACAGCTGGGAGACCCAGTACTTC.

The chain combines TRBV11-1 with TRBJ2-7, with 7 bases identical to TRBD2. The CDR3 is made up of 17 amino acids. The V gene end was trimmed by 0 bases and the J gene end by 1 base; junction bases not matched to a gene: 9. CDR1 SGHAT and CDR2 FQDESV come from the germline V gene (reference sequence). The CDR3 region is CASSLAGGGEKSYEQYF. CDR3 coding DNA: TGTGCCAGCAGCTTAGCAGGTGGGGGGGAGAAGTCCTACGAGCAGTACTTC.

There are many counts of this clonotype. The rearrangement joins TRBV7-9 to TRBJ2-1, with D possibly being TRBD1 (7 bases). The ends were cut back, 5 bases at V and 0 bases at J, with 14 bases in the middle. The CDR3 spans 16 residues. Germline lookup yields CDR1 SEHNR and CDR2 FQNEAQ (reference sequence). The CDR3: CASSPDREVSYNEQFF. The CDR3 DNA reads as TGTGCCAGCAGCCCCGACAGGGAGGTCTCCTACAATGAGCAGTTCTTC.

This clonotype was recorded many times. The chain recombines TRBV29-1 with TRBJ1-1; no clear D gene. This CDR3 spans 13 amino acids. The ends were cut back, 0 bases at V and 7 bases at J, with 12 bases in the middle. Per germline, CDR1 SQVTM and CDR2 ANQGSEA. The CDR3: CSVEEGIGVEAFF. The CDR3 DNA reads as TGCAGCGTTGAAGAGGGGATTGGGGTTGAAGCTTTCTTT.

The chain employs TRBV24-1 and TRBJ2-1; 12 positions match TRBD1. The V and J ends lost 2 bases and 7 bases, in that order; junction bases with no gene match: 2. This CDR3 contains 15 residues. Germline values: CDR1 KGHDR, CDR2 SFDVKD. The CDR3: CATSDWDRGLNEQFF. DNA for the CDR3: TGTGCCACCAGTGATTGGGACAGGGGGCTTAATGAGCAGTTCTTC.

J is TRBJ2-7 and V is TRBV12-3 or TRBV12-4; D gene unclear. Trimming removed 3 bases at V and 7 bases at J, with 16 bases between. This CDR3 has 14 residues. The DNA of the CDR3 is TGTGCCAGCAGTTTCGGCGCCCCCGGGCGAGAGCAGTACTTC. It yields the protein CASSFGAPGREQYF.

This clonotype was seen many times. V usage is TRBV20-1 and J usage is TRBJ2-1, with D possibly being TRBD2 (6 bases). Germline lookup yields CDR1 DFQATT and CDR2 SNEGSKA (reference sequence). This CDR3 is 16 amino acids long. V was shortened by 3 bases and J by 6 bases, with 21 bases between the two germline ends. In DNA, the CDR3 is TGCAGTGCTAGGGGGGGAGGAGCGGGTATGGTCAATGAGCAGTTCTTC. Amino acids: CSARGGGAGMVNEQFF.

This chain links TRBV10-3 with TRBJ2-7; no clear D gene. CDR1 and CDR2 from the germline V gene are ENHRY and SYGVKD. CDR3 length: 12 amino acids. V dropped 6 bases and J dropped 5 bases, with 11 bases sitting between them. CDR3 in amino acids: CAISVVKDEQYF. Written as DNA, the CDR3 is TGTGCCATCAGCGTCGTAAAGGACGAGCAGTACTTC.

V and J are TRBV10-3 and TRBJ2-7; D remains unclear. There are 12 residues in the CDR3. CDR1 is ENHRY and CDR2 is SYGVKD in the germline V gene. The V end was cut by 3 bases, the J end by 3 bases, with 6 bases between. CDR3 nucleotides: TGTGCCATCAGTGACTCTAACTACGAGCAGTACTTC. Translated, it gives CAISDSNYEQYF.

Regarding this clonotype: A much larger clonotype is one base distant, so this may be a read error. Because the CDR3 is missing its conserved closing phenylalanine or tryptophan, this is likely a read error. The chain uses TRBV12-3 or TRBV12-4 and TRBJ2-2; D not resolved. The CDR3 contains 12 residues. V was trimmed by 6 bases and J by 6 bases, leaving 8 bases between them. The CDR3 bases are TGTGCCAGCAGGGAGCTTGCCGGGGAGCTGTTTCTT. This encodes CASRELAGELFL.

This chain uses TRBV20-1 with TRBJ2-5; D gene unclear. Between the trimmed V and J ends, which lost 0 bases and 2 bases, there was a span of 13 bases. CDR3 length: 15 residues. Germline loops: CDR1 DFQATT, CDR2 SNEGSKA (reference sequence). The CDR3 DNA reads TGCAGTGCTAGAGATATCGGCAGAAATCAAGAGACCCAGTACTTC. Residues: CSARDIGRNQETQYF.

A remark on this clonotype: Sequence at one end of the junction differs from germline and may be a read error. V is TRBV7-3 and J is TRBJ2-2, with TRBD2 matching 16 bases. The CDR3 spans 18 residues. CDR1 is SGHTA, CDR2 FQGTGA, per germline. CDR3 loop: CASSPGLAGGPDTGELSF. As DNA, the CDR3 is TGTGCCAGCAGCCCGGGACTAGCGGGAGGGCCGGACACCGGGGAGCTGTCTTTT.

The chain uses TRBV5-1 and TRBJ2-7; 10 bases line up with TRBD1. The V and J ends lost 5 bases and 4 bases, in that order; junction bases with no gene match: 12. There are 16 residues in the CDR3. In germline, CDR1 is SGHRS, CDR2 YFSETQ. CDR3 in amino acids: CASRFGGGTGEYEQYF. For the CDR3, the DNA is TGCGCCAGCAGATTCGGCGGAGGGACAGGGGAGTACGAGCAGTACTTC. The full variable domain, in which reference TRBV5-1 and TRBJ2-7 provide the parts outside the CDR3, is KAGVTQTPRYLIKTRGQQVTLSCSPISGHRSVSWYQQTPGQGLQFLFEYFSETQRNKGNFPGRFSGRQFSNSRSEMNVSTLELGDSALYLCASRFGGGTGEYEQYFGPGTRLTVT.

There are many counts of this clonotype. The rearrangement links TRBV5-6 to TRBJ2-7; a weak D match, TRBD1 (5 bases). The CDR3 is 12 residues long. V lost 3 bases to trimming and J lost 5 bases, with 9 bases between them. CDR1 and CDR2 (germline): SGHDT, YYEEEE. The CDR3 DNA reads as TGTGCCAGCAGCTCAGACAGCGACGAGCAGTACTTC. Translation gives CASSSDSDEQYF.

This clonotype was detected many times. The chain combines TRBV11-2 with TRBJ1-5; perhaps TRBD1 as D (6 bases). Germline V gene data show CDR1 as SGHAT and CDR2 as FQNNGV. Trimming stripped 5 bases from V and 6 bases from J, with 11 bases between. The CDR3 has 13 amino acids. The CDR3 spells CASSLGQSQPQHF. As DNA, the CDR3 is TGTGCCAGCAGCCTTGGACAGTCTCAGCCCCAGCATTTT.

This chain links TRBV29-1 with TRBJ1-1, with TRBD1 identical over 9 bases. CDR3 size: 13 residues. With V trimmed by 6 bases and J by 5 bases, 7 bases remained unmatched. From germline, CDR1 is SQVTM and CDR2 ANQGSEA. CDR3 nucleotides: TGCAGCGTAAAGGGGACAGGGAGGACTGAAGCTTTCTTT. Residues: CSVKGTGRTEAFF.

The sample holds many counts of this clonotype. The rearrangement uses TRBV25-1 and TRBJ2-7; D gene unclear. V lost 0 bases and J 6 bases, leaving 3 bases between the germline ends. The CDR3 runs to 11 residues. CDR1 and CDR2 (germline): MGHDK, SYGVNS. For the CDR3, the DNA is TGTGCCAGCAGTGAATATGTCGAGCAGTACTTC. Encoded protein: CASSEYVEQYF.

The table lists this clonotype with a few counts. The chain carries TRBV27 and TRBJ2-2; D is ambiguous. V dropped 4 bases and J dropped 0 bases, with 12 bases sitting between them. The CDR3 extends over 16 amino acids. In germline, CDR1 is MNHEY, CDR2 SMNVEV (reference sequence). The CDR3 spells CASSSLQEANTGELFF. The CDR3 region has the DNA TGTGCCAGCAGTTCCCTCCAGGAAGCGAACACCGGGGAGCTGTTTTTT.